One sample yielded the 27 T cell receptor beta chains listed below, sequenced in a study of cytomegalovirus exposure and HLA in healthy donors. TCRdb's table, derived via immunoSEQ multiplex PCR, lists solely in-frame clones and lacks some. In the table there are some 170,000 clones, about nine tenths of which are singletons. The sequencing input was PBMCs. The receptor source for this set is a man aged 18 to 30 in good health and CMV-seropositive.

The CDR3 here is CASSLGSSGLYEQYF. The CDR3 coding sequence is TGTGCCAGCAGCTTAGGATCTAGCGGACTCTACGAGCAGTACTTC. This chain joins TRBV7-9 and TRBJ2-7; the match to TRBD2 covers 7 bases. Germline CDR1 SEHNR, CDR2 FQNEAQ (reference sequence). The CDR3 loop spans 15 amino acids. The trim removed 1 base at V and 3 bases at J, leaving 6 bases unmatched.

This chain joins TRBV27 and TRBJ2-7; 11 nucleotides match TRBD1. The germline V gene has CDR1 MNHEY and CDR2 SMNVEV (reference sequence). The CDR3 contains 15 residues. The J segment lost 6 bases and the V segment lost 2 bases, leaving 6 bases of the junction unmatched. The CDR3 here is CASSLIVGQGVEQYF. The CDR3 region has the DNA TGTGCCAGCAGTTTAATTGTGGGACAGGGGGTCGAGCAGTACTTC.

The CDR3 loop is CASSAALSGAADTQYF. CDR3 coding DNA: TGCGCCAGCAGCGCGGCCCTTAGCGGGGCCGCAGATACGCAGTATTTT. The chain links TRBV5-1 to TRBJ2-3; 8 bases line up with TRBD2. Germline values: CDR1 SGHRS, CDR2 YFSETQ. CDR3 length equals 16 residues. The junction had 11 bases not matched to a gene; V was cut back by 4 bases and J by 4 bases.

The chain links TRBV25-1 to TRBJ2-7, with TRBD2 identical over 11 bases. CDR1 is MGHDK, CDR2 SYGVNS, per germline. There are 13 residues in the CDR3. The V segment lost 8 bases and the J segment 2 bases; nucleotides outside the gene matches: 2. The DNA for the CDR3 is TGTGCCAGCGAGACTAGCGGGGCCTACGAGCAGTACTTC. Its translation: CASETSGAYEQYF.

The chain is built from TRBV27 and TRBJ2-1; 8 nucleotides agree with TRBD1. CDR1 is MNHEY and CDR2 is SMNVEV in the germline V gene (reference sequence). The CDR3 is 16 residues long. The V segment lost 5 bases and the J segment 4 bases; nucleotides outside the gene matches: 10. The CDR3 sequence: CASSPTFGQGYNEQFF. The DNA for the CDR3 is TGTGCCAGCAGTCCGACATTCGGACAGGGTTACAATGAGCAGTTCTTC.

The J gene is TRBJ2-2, the V gene TRBV15, with D possibly being TRBD2 (5 bases). CDR1 is LNHNV, CDR2 YYDKDF, per germline (reference sequence). CDR3 size: 17 residues. V gave up 0 bases and J gave up 2 bases, with 13 bases separating them. CDR3 bases: TGTGCCACCAGCAGAGATGAAGCGGACCTAAACACCGGGGAGCTGTTTTTT. Encoded protein: CATSRDEADLNTGELFF.

The chain has TRBV13 and TRBJ2-7; the match to TRBD1 covers 10 bases. The CDR3 is 19 residues long. V lost 6 bases and J lost 3; bases outside the gene matches: 20. The germline CDR1 and CDR2 sequences are PRHDT and FYEKMQ (reference sequence). This CDR3 is CASSLTRTGGRGLYYEQYF. In DNA, the CDR3 is TGTGCCAGCAGTCTTACGAGGACAGGGGGTAGGGGTTTATACTACGAGCAGTACTTC.

The rearrangement joins TRBV2 to TRBJ2-1; D is unresolved. V was cut by 5 bases and J by 5 bases, with 7 bases left in between. This CDR3 spans 12 amino acids. Germline CDR1 reads SNHLY; CDR2 reads FYNNEI. The CDR3 region is CASSTVDNEQFF. CDR3 nucleotide sequence: TGTGCCAGCAGTACGGTAGACAATGAGCAGTTCTTC.

This chain connects TRBV5-4 to TRBJ2-5; maybe TRBD1 (5 bases). Germline CDR1 reads SGHNT; CDR2 reads YYREEE (reference sequence). V was cut by 1 base and J by 3 bases, with 10 bases left in between. This CDR3 is 14 amino acids long. This chain's CDR3 is CASSLRGSEETQYF. CDR3 bases: TGTGCCAGCAGCTTGAGGGGATCCGAAGAGACCCAGTACTTC.

The rearrangement uses TRBV25-1 and TRBJ2-5; no definite D call. CDR1 is MGHDK, CDR2 SYGVNS, per germline. V was cut by 6 bases and J by 7 bases, with 27 bases left in between. CDR3 size: 17 residues. The CDR3 nucleotides read TGTGCCAGCAGCGAGAAAGGCGCGATCCAGACAACGCGGACCCAGTACTTC. Its translation is CASSEKGAIQTTRTQYF.

The chain couples TRBV5-1 to TRBJ2-1; 8 bases are shared with TRBD2. CDR1 and CDR2 (germline): SGHRS, YFSETQ. Losses at the gene ends were 0 bases for V and 6 bases for J; bases not matched to a gene: 2. CDR3 size: 14 residues. For the CDR3, the DNA is TGCGCCAGCAGCTTGGAACTAGCGGCCAATGAGCAGTTCTTC. The encoded protein is CASSLELAANEQFF. Filled out from reference TRBV5-1 and TRBJ2-1, the complete variable domain reads KAGVTQTPRYLIKTRGQQVTLSCSPISGHRSVSWYQQTPGQGLQFLFEYFSETQRNKGNFPGRFSGRQFSNSRSEMNVSTLELGDSALYLCASSLELAANEQFFGPGTRLTVL.

This clone was recorded once. This chain uses TRBV19 with TRBJ2-7; TRBD1 aligns across 11 bases. With 8 bases clipped from V and 4 bases from J, the junction kept 10 bases outside the gene matches. Germline values: CDR1 LNHDA, CDR2 SQIVND (reference sequence). This CDR3 is built from 15 residues. CDR3 DNA sequence: TGTGCCAGTTCCGGCAGGACAGGGGGCCGGTACGAGCAGTACTTC. Its protein product is CASSGRTGGRYEQYF.

This chain uses TRBV4-1 with TRBJ1-2; tentative D call: TRBD1 (6 bases). CDR3 length: 19 amino acids. In germline, CDR1 is MGHRA, CDR2 YSYEKL. Between the trimmed V and J ends, which lost 0 bases and 1 base, there was a span of 21 bases. CDR3 region: CASSQEGPRAGAFNYGYTF. The CDR3 coding sequence is TGCGCCAGCAGCCAAGAGGGCCCCCGAGCAGGGGCCTTTAACTATGGCTACACCTTC.

The V gene is TRBV27, the J gene TRBJ2-5; D might be TRBD2 (6 bases). The CDR3 sequence is 17 residues long. The germline CDR1 and CDR2 sequences are MNHEY and SMNVEV (reference sequence). Trimming cost V 0 bases and J 2 bases, with 16 bases left between them. The DNA of the CDR3 is TGTGCCAGCAGTTTATCCGTTTTACTAGCACCGCAAGAGACCCAGTACTTC. Translating it yields CASSLSVLLAPQETQYF.

The chain recombines TRBV5-1 with TRBJ2-5, with 10 bases fitting TRBD2. Germline lookup yields CDR1 SGHRS and CDR2 YFSETQ. The CDR3 is made up of 17 amino acids. V lost 1 base and J lost 2; bases outside the gene matches: 8. The CDR3: CASSLPVLAGSQETQYF. CDR3 coding DNA: TGCGCCAGCAGCTTGCCTGTACTAGCGGGAAGTCAAGAGACCCAGTACTTC.

The chain employs TRBV7-2 and TRBJ1-2; 8 bases align to TRBD1. Germline lookup yields CDR1 SGHTA and CDR2 FQGNSA. The J segment lost 1 base and the V segment lost 5 bases, leaving 12 bases of the junction unmatched. The CDR3 runs to 17 residues. DNA for the CDR3: TGTGCCAGCAGCCCTCGTGGACAGGGATTTAGTAACTATGGCTACACCTTC. This codes for CASSPRGQGFSNYGYTF.

CDR3: CASSEGLATDTQYF. DNA for the CDR3: TGTGCCAGCAGTGAGGGACTAGCCACAGATACGCAGTATTTT. This rearrangement joins TRBV2 to TRBJ2-3; 9 positions match TRBD2. J lost 2 bases, V lost 3 bases, and 0 bases had no gene match. The CDR3 loop spans 14 amino acids. Germline V gene lookup returns CDR1 SNHLY and CDR2 FYNNEI.

The V call is TRBV7-2, the J call TRBJ2-3; D is perhaps TRBD2 (5 bases). Germline V gene data show CDR1 as SGHTA and CDR2 as FQGNSA. The CDR3 consists of 16 residues. V lost 4 bases to trimming and J lost 6 bases, with 20 bases between them. The CDR3 sequence is CASSSFLAFSSDTQYF. Here the CDR3 DNA reads TGTGCCAGCAGCTCCTTTTTAGCGTTTAGTAGCGATACGCAGTATTTT.

The J gene is TRBJ1-1, the V gene TRBV30; TRBD1 aligns across 7 bases. Germline V gene lookup returns CDR1 GTSNPN and CDR2 SVGIG (reference sequence). Germline trimming cut 1 base from V and 9 bases from J; bases unmatched to any gene: 2. CDR3 length: 11 residues. The CDR3 sequence: CAWSATGKAFF. CDR3 in DNA: TGTGCCTGGAGTGCGACAGGGAAAGCTTTCTTT.

The chain carries TRBV30 and TRBJ1-1; D perhaps matches TRBD1 (5 bases). V was shortened by 2 bases and J by 13 bases, with 17 bases between the two germline ends. Germline V gene sequence: CDR1 GTSNPN, CDR2 SVGIG (reference sequence). The CDR3 extends over 12 amino acids. The CDR3 here is CAWSQPRREGFF. The CDR3 DNA follows: TGTGCCTGGAGTCAGCCTCGCAGGGAGGGTTTCTTT. Variable domain in full (rest from reference TRBV30 and TRBJ1-1): SQTIHQWPATLVQPVGSPLSLECTVEGTSNPNLYWYRQAAGRGLQLLFYSVGIGQISSEVPQNLSASRPQDRQFILSSKKLLLSDSGFYLCAWSQPRREGFFGQGTRLTVV.

This chain joins TRBV4-2 and TRBJ2-5; tentatively, D is TRBD1 (5 bases). The CDR3 has 15 residues. Trimming shortened V by 1 base and J by 5 bases, and 14 bases separated the two germline ends. Germline CDR1 LGHNA, CDR2 YNFKEQ. Here the CDR3 reads CASSQGGRAGETQYF. The CDR3 DNA follows: TGTGCCAGCAGCCAAGGTGGCAGGGCAGGGGAGACCCAGTACTTC.

The CDR3 loop is CASARQGSSYNEQFF. The CDR3, as DNA: TGTGCCAGCGCTCGGCAGGGAAGCTCCTACAATGAGCAGTTCTTC. The genes are TRBV27 and TRBJ2-1, with D possibly TRBD1 on 5 matching bases. Germline V gene data show CDR1 as MNHEY and CDR2 as SMNVEV (reference sequence). V lost 8 bases and J 0 bases, leaving 14 bases between the germline ends. The CDR3 is 15 amino acids.

In nucleotides, the CDR3 is TGTGCCAGCAGCGCGCGACAGGGGGCAAATGAGCAGTTCTTC. As protein: CASSARQGANEQFF. The V and J genes are TRBV7-9 and TRBJ2-1; 10 bases match TRBD1. CDR3 length equals 14 residues. The V segment lost 5 bases and the J segment 7 bases; nucleotides outside the gene matches: 5. Germline-derived CDR1 and CDR2 are SEHNR and FQNEAQ (reference sequence).

This rearrangement joins TRBV11-3 to TRBJ2-3; 9 nucleotides match TRBD2. From germline, CDR1 is SGHNT and CDR2 YENEEA. After removal of 6 bases from V and 3 bases from J, the junction contained 16 bases not matched to a gene. CDR3 length: 18 amino acids. CDR3 loop: CASSFPSGRPSGTDTQYF. In nucleotides, the CDR3 is TGTGCCAGCAGTTTTCCCAGCGGGAGGCCGTCGGGGACAGATACGCAGTATTTT.

The chain employs TRBV5-4 and TRBJ2-7; D possibly corresponds to TRBD2 (6 bases). The CDR3 length is 12 residues. Trimming removed 5 bases at V and 3 bases at J, with 9 bases between. CDR1 and CDR2 (germline): SGHNT, YYREEE (reference sequence). The DNA of the CDR3 is TGTGCCAGCAGGGCGGGAAACTACGAGCAGTACTTC. Protein: CASRAGNYEQYF.

The genes are TRBV5-6 and TRBJ1-2; 8 nucleotides agree with TRBD1. The CDR3 consists of 14 residues. The trim removed 0 bases at V and 6 bases at J, leaving 4 bases unmatched. Germline values: CDR1 SGHDT, CDR2 YYEEEE. The CDR3 protein is CASSLGTGFDGYTF. CDR3 DNA sequence: TGTGCCAGCAGCTTGGGGACAGGGTTCGATGGCTACACCTTC.

This clone was counted a single time. The V call is TRBV27, the J call TRBJ1-1; D possibly corresponds to TRBD1 (5 bases). CDR3 length: 15 residues. V was trimmed by 4 bases and J by 3 bases, leaving 15 bases between them. Germline V gene data show CDR1 as MNHEY and CDR2 as SMNVEV (reference sequence). This CDR3 reads CASSSWEGRDTEAFF. The CDR3 coding sequence is TGTGCCAGCAGTTCGTGGGAGGGGAGGGACACTGAAGCTTTCTTT.